This TCR beta chain was documented in a study of blood T cell repertoires in COVID-19. V trimming: 0 bases; J trimming: 3 bases; junction bases outside the gene matches: 10. Germline CDR1 and CDR2: KGHSY and FQNENV. There are 18 residues in the CDR3. In the source study's methods: For nucleated cells, counts were estimated from reference gene primer amplification. This table comes from immunoSEQ multiplex PCR, and its TCRdb copy is limited to in-frame clones, with some not included. The V and J calls and clone size come from that table; D and trimming were worked out from the DNA. The sample contains about 70,000 clones, under 95% of which appear only once.

This chain links TRBV16 with TRBJ1-4; 7 nucleotides line up with TRBD1. The receptor was derived from a human donor in a cohort sampled during active COVID-19. The sequenced material came from peripheral blood. In DNA form, the CDR3 reads TGTGCCAGCAGCCAATCTATCCAGCGGACAGGCGCTAATGAAAAACTGTTTTTT. Amino acids: CASSQSIQRTGANEKLFF.